These T cell receptor beta chains were read from a single sample in a study of cytomegalovirus exposure and HLA in healthy donors. Only in-frame clones appear in the TCRdb table, and some are missing; sequencing was by immunoSEQ multiplex PCR. The sample carries about 170,000 clones, 60% to 80% recorded once. Source material: PBMCs. These receptor sequences come from a woman between 45 and 65 years old in good health and CMV-seropositive. CDR3s include the opening cysteine and the closing phenylalanine or tryptophan. D genes are given only for firm matches. Size tells how often a clone was seen (once, few, many) or the class of an expanded clone, and some rows leave it out.

v_gene	len	abundance	d_gene	j_gene	CDR3aa	CDR3nt
TRBV19	11	-	TRBD1	TRBJ2-5	CASGTGETQYF	TGTGCCTCGGGGACAGGGGAGACCCAGTACTTC
TRBV10-2	11	few	TRBD1	TRBJ2-1	CASSLDRDQFF	TGCGCCAGCAGCCTTGACAGGGATCAGTTCTTC
TRBV7-6	16	few	TRBD1	TRBJ1-4	CASSGGVGQENEKLFF	TGTGCCAGCAGCGGAGGGGTAGGACAGGAAAATGAAAAACTGTTTTTT
TRBV28	14	-	-	TRBJ2-7	CASSLRRAGGEQYF	TGTGCCAGCAGTTTAAGAAGGGCAGGGGGGGAGCAGTACTTC
TRBV7-9	16	-	-	TRBJ1-2	CASSYQQGSSNYGYTF	TGTGCCAGCAGCTACCAACAGGGTTCGTCTAACTATGGCTACACCTTC
TRBV27	13	-	TRBD2	TRBJ2-3	CASTGLDEHTQYF	TGTGCCAGCACGGGACTAGATGAACATACGCAGTATTTT
TRBV5-4	13	once	-	TRBJ2-1	CASSLGGATEQFF	TGTGCCAGCAGCTTGGGAGGAGCAACTGAGCAGTTCTTC
TRBV4-3	15	-	-	TRBJ1-4	CASSQDQGLGEKLFF	TGCGCCAGCAGCCAGGACCAGGGGCTGGGTGAAAAACTGTTTTTT
TRBV19	13	few	-	TRBJ2-6	CASSVTGANVLTF	TGTGCCAGTAGTGTGACAGGAGCCAACGTCCTGACTTTC
TRBV7-2	15	-	TRBD1	TRBJ2-7	CASSLTGTGLYEQYF	TGTGCCAGCAGCCTAACCGGGACAGGACTCTACGAGCAGTACTTC
TRBV11-2	12	-	-	TRBJ2-7	CASSPGMDEQYF	TGTGCCAGCAGCCCTGGCATGGACGAGCAGTACTTC
TRBV30	12	-	-	TRBJ1-6	CAWKNRYSPLHF	TGTGCCTGGAAAAACAGGTATTCACCCCTCCACTTT
TRBV28	13	few	TRBD1	TRBJ1-5	CASRIQGNQPQHF	TGTGCCAGCCGGATACAGGGGAATCAGCCCCAGCATTTT
TRBV28	15	-	TRBD1	TRBJ2-7	CASKPQGARSYEQYF	TGTGCCAGCAAACCCCAGGGGGCCCGTTCCTACGAGCAGTACTTC
TRBV5-8	16	-	TRBD1	TRBJ2-7	CASSLSPGQGAEEQYF	TGTGCCAGCAGCTTGTCCCCGGGACAGGGGGCTGAGGAGCAGTACTTC
TRBV7-3	15	-	-	TRBJ2-7	CASRYLHGMHYEQYF	TGTGCCAGCAGGTACCTCCACGGGATGCACTACGAGCAGTACTTC
TRBV5-4	16	-	TRBD2	TRBJ2-3	CASSQRLAGGPDTQYF	TGTGCCAGCAGCCAACGACTAGCGGGAGGGCCAGATACGCAGTATTTT
TRBV19	16	-	TRBD1	TRBJ1-1	CASRIAHGQGGTEAFF	TGTGCCAGTAGGATAGCCCACGGACAGGGAGGGACTGAAGCTTTCTTT
TRBV10-3	14	-	-	TRBJ2-7	CAISESIRDYEQYF	TGTGCCATCAGTGAGTCGATTCGGGACTACGAGCAGTACTTC
TRBV12-5	14	-	-	TRBJ1-4	CASGLVQGGEKLFF	TGTGCTAGTGGTTTGGTACAGGGCGGGGAAAAACTGTTTTTT
TRBV13	13	-	-	TRBJ2-1	CASSPSHHNEQFF	TGTGCCAGCAGCCCCAGTCATCACAATGAGCAGTTCTTC
TRBV14	14	-	TRBD1	TRBJ1-2	CASSQSTGTADYTF	TGTGCCAGCAGCCAATCCACCGGGACAGCGGACTACACCTTC
TRBV7-9	16	-	-	TRBJ2-1	CASSFPGESSYNEQFF	TGTGCCAGCAGCTTCCCAGGGGAAAGCTCCTACAATGAGCAGTTCTTC
TRBV19	14	few	-	TRBJ2-7	CASSISGTSGEQYF	TGTGCCAGTAGTATATCGGGGACATCCGGCGAGCAGTACTTC
TRBV6-1	16	-	TRBD2	TRBJ2-7	CASSATGGLSPYEQYF	TGTGCCAGCAGTGCAACGGGGGGACTGTCTCCCTACGAGCAGTACTTC
TRBV7-2	13	-	-	TRBJ1-4	CASSSYRVEKLFF	TGTGCCAGCAGCTCCTACAGGGTTGAAAAACTGTTTTTT
TRBV9	13	few	-	TRBJ1-1	CASSPERNTEAFF	TGTGCCAGCAGCCCAGAAAGGAACACTGAAGCTTTCTTT
TRBV30	14	-	-	TRBJ1-1	CAWTTGSSGTEAFF	TGTGCCTGGACCACGGGATCTTCGGGAACTGAAGCTTTCTTT
TRBV7-8	13	-	TRBD2	TRBJ2-3	CASSQRGRDTQYF	TGTGCCAGCAGCCAGCGGGGGAGGGATACGCAGTATTTT
TRBV19	14	few	-	TRBJ1-6	CASSINGDSSPLHF	TGTGCCAGTAGTATTAACGGGGACTCTTCACCCCTCCACTTT
TRBV28	16	-	TRBD1	TRBJ1-2	CASSSQGTGTPYGYTF	TGTGCCAGCAGCTCTCAGGGGACAGGCACCCCCTATGGCTACACCTTC
TRBV25-1	13	-	TRBD2	TRBJ2-1	CASSDVRGGEQFF	TGTGCCAGCAGTGATGTTCGCGGGGGTGAGCAGTTCTTC
TRBV4-1	16	-	-	TRBJ1-5	CASSQDNGRGSQPQHF	TGCGCCAGCAGCCAAGATAATGGCCGGGGGAGCCAGCCCCAGCATTTT
TRBV4-1	13	few	-	TRBJ1-1	CASSQAGSTEAFF	TGCGCCAGCAGCCAAGCCGGGAGCACTGAAGCTTTCTTT
TRBV6-5	14	-	-	TRBJ1-6	CASSYAGEGSPLHF	TGTGCCAGCAGTTATGCAGGGGAGGGTTCACCCCTCCACTTT
TRBV6-5	15	-	-	TRBJ2-7	CASSYSRRAHYEQYF	TGTGCCAGCAGTTACTCGAGGCGGGCCCACTACGAGCAGTACTTC
TRBV6-5	14	-	TRBD2	TRBJ2-7	CASSGLAGANEQYF	TGTGCCAGCAGTGGACTAGCGGGAGCAAACGAGCAGTACTTC
TRBV5-1	16	-	-	TRBJ1-1	CASSTATPGYRTEAFF	TGCGCCAGCAGCACGGCTACACCGGGGTATCGGACTGAAGCTTTCTTT
TRBV7-3	15	-	TRBD1	TRBJ2-1	CASSLGQGFPNEQFF	TGTGCCAGCAGCCTCGGACAGGGCTTCCCCAATGAGCAGTTCTTC
TRBV5-5	14	few	TRBD2	TRBJ2-3	CASSRTSGSDTQYF	TGTGCCAGCAGCAGGACTAGCGGGAGTGATACGCAGTATTTT
TRBV5-5	16	-	TRBD2	TRBJ2-1	CASSLQRGGTYNEQFF	TGTGCCAGCAGCCTGCAGCGGGGGGGTACCTACAATGAGCAGTTCTTC
TRBV10-1	13	-	-	TRBJ2-3	CASSRLAADTQYF	TGCGCCAGCAGCCGGCTAGCAGCAGATACGCAGTATTTT
TRBV4-3	14	-	TRBD1	TRBJ2-5	CASSQGQGGETQYF	TGCGCCAGCAGCCAGGGACAGGGCGGGGAGACCCAGTACTTC